The present entry profiles one T cell receptor (beta chain) with its context. These data originate in a study of T cell responses to AZD1222 COVID-19 vaccine. Assay: immunoSEQ multiplex PCR; the TCRdb copy retains only in-frame clones and omits some. The sample consists of around 140,000 clones, roughly 89% of them appearing once. The receptor was derived from an adult in good health. Sample: peripheral blood, taken on day 0 of AZD1222 vaccination.

DNA of the CDR3: TGTGCCAGCATGGGGGGAGGGAGGGCTGAAGCTTTCTTT. This gives the protein CASMGGGRAEAFF. V gene TRBV2 combines with J gene TRBJ1-1, with D maybe TRBD1 (5 bases). The V gene lost 7 bases and the J gene lost 6 bases, with 15 bases spanning the gap. The germline V gene encodes CDR1 SNHLY and CDR2 FYNNEI. The CDR3 covers 13 residues.